The 22 T cell receptor beta chains below come from one sample, sequenced in a study of blood T cell repertoires in COVID-19. The method was immunoSEQ multiplex PCR; TCRdb's version includes in-frame clones alone and lacks a portion of them. The sample lists approximately 320,000 clones, approximately 90% occurring once. Input material: PBMCs or T cells enriched from blood (not recorded which). These TCRs come from a woman younger than 35 who had recovered from COVID-19.

The chain joins TRBV6-2 or TRBV6-3 to TRBJ1-3; tentative D call: TRBD1 (6 bases). The ends were cut back, 4 bases at V and 4 bases at J, with 8 bases in the middle. The CDR3 is 13 residues long. Germline V gene lookup returns CDR1 MNHEY and CDR2 SVGEGT. CDR3 sequence reads: CASSSGQGNTIYF. CDR3 in DNA: TGTGCCAGCAGTTCGGGACAAGGAAACACCATATATTTT.

This clone occurred once. The chain uses TRBV12-3 or TRBV12-4 and TRBJ2-7; D not certain. This CDR3 region has 11 residues. V was shortened by 5 bases and J by 6 bases, with 8 bases between the two germline ends. This chain's CDR3 is CASSTYSEQYF. The CDR3 DNA reads TGTGCCAGCAGTACCTACAGCGAGCAGTACTTC.

CDR3 amino acids: CAWSGGSTDTQYF. CDR3 DNA: TGTGCCTGGAGCGGCGGGAGCACAGATACGCAGTATTTT. V and J are TRBV30 and TRBJ2-3, with a tentative D call TRBD2 (5 bases). Germline CDR1 and CDR2: GTSNPN and SVGIG (reference sequence). This CDR3 comprises 13 residues. V lost 3 bases and J lost 0, with 7 bases in between.

J is TRBJ2-7 and V is TRBV11-2, with 10 bases fitting TRBD1. The ends lost 5 bases at V and 11 bases at J; junction bases unmatched: 12. This CDR3 spans 14 amino acids. CDR1 SGHAT and CDR2 FQNNGV come from the germline V gene. CDR3 in DNA: TGTGCCAGCAGCCCAGGGACAGGGGCCTCTAGGAAGTACTTC. Translated: CASSPGTGASRKYF.

The chain carries TRBV7-8 and TRBJ2-1, with 10 bases identical to TRBD2. Trimming took 11 bases from V and 6 from J; bases not matched to a gene: 7. This CDR3 has 13 residues. CDR1 and CDR2 from the germline V gene are SGHVS and FQNEAQ. The CDR3 protein is CASGLAGVNEQFF. CDR3 coding DNA: TGTGCCTCAGGGCTAGCGGGAGTCAATGAGCAGTTCTTC.

The chain has TRBV5-1 and TRBJ1-2, with 7 positions matching TRBD1. V shed 4 bases and J 7 bases; nucleotides not matched to a gene: 13. The CDR3 is made up of 15 amino acids. Germline CDR1 and CDR2: SGHRS and YFSETQ. The CDR3 region has the DNA TGCGCCAGCAGCGCAACTTCACAGGGGTCGAGTGGCTACACCTTC. It yields the protein CASSATSQGSSGYTF. Full variable domain (rest looked up from reference TRBV5-1 and TRBJ1-2): KAGVTQTPRYLIKTRGQQVTLSCSPISGHRSVSWYQQTPGQGLQFLFEYFSETQRNKGNFPGRFSGRQFSNSRSEMNVSTLELGDSALYLCASSATSQGSSGYTFGSGTRLTVV.

The J gene is TRBJ2-3, the V gene TRBV5-4; a possible D gene is TRBD2 (6 bases). The CDR3 has 17 amino acids. With 2 bases removed from V and 2 bases from J, the gap between germline ends came to 18 bases. Germline V gene sequence: CDR1 SGHNT, CDR2 YYREEE (reference sequence). The DNA of the CDR3 is TGTGCCAGCAGCTTCCTAACACCTGGGGAGGACACAGATACGCAGTATTTT. Protein sequence: CASSFLTPGEDTDTQYF.

This clone was picked up one time. The genes are TRBV7-9 and TRBJ2-2; the D gene is possibly TRBD1 (5 bases). The germline CDR1 and CDR2 sequences are SEHNR and FQNEAQ (reference sequence). The CDR3 covers 14 residues. V dropped 4 bases and J dropped 4 bases, with 10 bases sitting between them. Here the CDR3 reads CASSWARATGELFF. CDR3 DNA sequence: TGTGCCAGCAGCTGGGCCAGGGCCACCGGGGAGCTGTTTTTT. The whole variable domain, remainder taken from reference TRBV7-9 and TRBJ2-2, is DTGVSQNPRHKITKRGQNVTFRCDPISEHNRLYWYRQTLGQGPEFLTYFQNEAQLEKSRLLSDRFSAERPKGSFSTLEIQRTEQGDSAMYLCASSWARATGELFFGEGSRLTVL.

V is TRBV28 and J is TRBJ1-1; perhaps TRBD1 as D (6 bases). Germline CDR1 and CDR2: MDHEN and SYDVKM. There are 15 residues in the CDR3. V shed 5 bases and J shed 0 bases, with 13 bases lying between them. The CDR3 protein is CASSLADRLNTEAFF. CDR3 sequence (DNA): TGTGCCAGCAGTCTAGCGGACAGACTGAACACTGAAGCTTTCTTT.

This chain uses TRBV28 with TRBJ2-3; D unclear. The CDR3 is 12 residues long. Germline assignment: CDR1 MDHEN and CDR2 SYDVKM. V was cut by 5 bases and J by 3 bases, with 6 bases left in between. The CDR3 DNA follows: TGTGCCAGCAGTCTGAGGACAGATACGCAGTATTTT. It specifies CASSLRTDTQYF.

The rearrangement uses TRBV4-3 and TRBJ2-7; 10 nucleotides line up with TRBD2. The junction had 1 base not matched to a gene; V was cut back by 4 bases and J by 4 bases. This CDR3 is built from 13 residues. The germline gives CDR1 LGHNA, CDR2 YSLEER. The CDR3 DNA reads TGCGCCAGCAGCCTGACTAGCGGGTACGAGCAGTACTTC. This sequence encodes CASSLTSGYEQYF.

The chain links TRBV7-3 to TRBJ2-3; 10 nucleotides agree with TRBD2. Per germline, CDR1 SGHTA and CDR2 FQGTGA. Trimming removed 5 bases from V and 4 bases from J; junction bases left unmatched: 6. The CDR3 is 15 residues long. The CDR3 reads CASSPQAGGPDTQYF. DNA for the CDR3: TGTGCCAGCAGCCCCCAAGCGGGGGGGCCAGATACGCAGTATTTT.

The V call is TRBV5-1, the J call TRBJ2-5; 10 bases align to TRBD2. From germline, CDR1 is SGHRS and CDR2 YFSETQ. The CDR3 is made up of 16 amino acids. V lost 4 bases and J lost 5; bases outside the gene matches: 11. The CDR3 nucleotides are TGCGCCAGCAGCCCCGGGGGACTAGCGATCCACGAGACCCAGTACTTC. Its protein is CASSPGGLAIHETQYF.

V and J are TRBV7-2 and TRBJ1-4; D ambiguous. V lost 5 bases to trimming and J lost 5 bases, with 12 bases between them. This CDR3 region has 14 residues. CDR1 is SGHTA, CDR2 FQGNSA, per germline. Written as DNA, the CDR3 is TGTGCCAGCAGCCAGACAAGCCTAAATGAAAAACTGTTTTTT. This codes for CASSQTSLNEKLFF.

The chain employs TRBV7-8 and TRBJ1-2; 7 bases map to TRBD1. The V gene end was trimmed by 5 bases and the J gene end by 2 bases; junction bases not matched to a gene: 11. The germline V gene encodes CDR1 SGHVS and CDR2 FQNEAQ. The length of the CDR3 is 16 residues. The CDR3 nucleotides are TGTGCCAGCAGCGACGTCCTTGGACAGGCGAACTATGGCTACACCTTC. This codes for CASSDVLGQANYGYTF.

The sample holds one count of this clone. The rearrangement joins TRBV13 to TRBJ2-1; 7 bases fit TRBD2. J gave up 4 bases and V 7 bases, and 13 bases lay outside the gene matches. CDR1 PRHDT and CDR2 FYEKMQ come from the germline V gene (reference sequence). CDR3 length: 16 residues. DNA of the CDR3: TGTGCCAGCACCCCCGAGAGCGGGAAGATATACAATGAGCAGTTCTTC. It translates to CASTPESGKIYNEQFF. Using reference TRBV13 and TRBJ2-1 for the parts outside the CDR3, the full variable domain is AAGVIQSPRHLIKEKRETATLKCYPIPRHDTVYWYQQGPGQDPQFLISFYEKMQSDKGSIPDRFSAQQFSDYHSELNMSSLELGDSALYFCASTPESGKIYNEQFFGPGTRLTVL.

This sequence joins TRBV11-2 and TRBJ2-5, with a weak D call TRBD1 (6 bases). Germline CDR1 is SGHAT and CDR2 is FQNNGV. The V end lost 4 bases, the J end lost 5 bases, and 20 bases lay between the germline ends. The CDR3 spans 16 residues. CDR3 in amino acids: CASSSRIRGSGETQYF. The CDR3, as DNA: TGTGCCAGCAGCTCACGAATCAGGGGCAGTGGGGAGACCCAGTACTTC.

This chain joins TRBV9 and TRBJ2-7; tentatively, D is TRBD1 (7 bases). Germline CDR1 reads SGDLS; CDR2 reads YYNGEE. The CDR3 loop spans 15 amino acids. V dropped 5 bases and J dropped 3 bases, with 18 bases sitting between them. The CDR3 region is CASSAESGGIYEQYF. The DNA of the CDR3 is TGTGCCAGCAGTGCCGAGTCAGGGGGGATCTACGAGCAGTACTTC.

This clone appeared a single time. CDR3 residues: CASSSSFASQETQYF. DNA of the CDR3: TGTGCCAGCAGCTCCTCCTTTGCGTCCCAAGAGACCCAGTACTTC. The V call is TRBV7-9, the J call TRBJ2-5, with D unresolved. In germline, CDR1 is SEHNR, CDR2 FQNEAQ (reference sequence). Trimming left V 4 bases short and J 1 base short, with 13 bases between. There are 15 residues in the CDR3.

The count of this clone is one. This chain joins TRBV7-9 and TRBJ2-1, with D possibly TRBD2 on 5 matching bases. Germline lookup yields CDR1 SEHNR and CDR2 FQNEAQ (reference sequence). V was shortened by 0 bases and J by 4 bases, with 10 bases between the two germline ends. The CDR3 runs 15 residues. The CDR3 region is CASSLAGGAYNEQFF. In DNA form, the CDR3 reads TGTGCCAGCAGCTTAGCCGGAGGCGCATACAATGAGCAGTTCTTC.

The chain links TRBV18 to TRBJ2-5, with D maybe TRBD1 (5 bases). Germline V lookup: CDR1 KGHSH, CDR2 LQKENI. The germline V and J ends were trimmed by 4 bases and 5 bases, with 14 bases remaining between them. The CDR3 spans 14 residues. CDR3 sequence reads: CASSQNVGQETQYF. The CDR3 nucleotides are TGTGCCAGCTCACAAAATGTGGGGCAGGAGACCCAGTACTTC. Combining the CDR3 with reference TRBV18 and TRBJ2-5 gives the whole variable domain NAGVMQNPRHLVRRRGQEARLRCSPMKGHSHVYWYRQLPEEGLKFMVYLQKENIIDESGMPKERFSAEFPKEGPSILRIQQVVRGDSAAYFCASSQNVGQETQYFGPGTRLLVL.

The chain links TRBV16 to TRBJ1-3; the D gene is possibly TRBD1 (6 bases). The CDR3 covers 17 residues. Germline CDR1 reads KGHSY; CDR2 reads FQNENV. The V gene lost 2 bases and the J gene lost 0 bases, with 14 bases spanning the gap. The CDR3 spells CASSQLQGLSSGNTIYF. The CDR3 DNA sequence: TGTGCCAGCAGCCAACTACAGGGCCTGAGCTCTGGAAACACCATATATTTT.